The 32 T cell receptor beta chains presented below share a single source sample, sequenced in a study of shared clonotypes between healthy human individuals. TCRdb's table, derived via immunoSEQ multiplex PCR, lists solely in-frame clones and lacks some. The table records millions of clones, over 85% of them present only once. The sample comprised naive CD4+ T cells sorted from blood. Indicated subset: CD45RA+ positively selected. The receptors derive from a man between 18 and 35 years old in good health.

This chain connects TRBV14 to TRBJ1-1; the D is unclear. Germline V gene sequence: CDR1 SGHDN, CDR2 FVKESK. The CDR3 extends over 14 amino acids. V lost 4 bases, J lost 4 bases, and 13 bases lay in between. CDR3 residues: CASSLRGGGTEAFF. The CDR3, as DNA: TGTGCCAGCAGCCTCAGAGGAGGTGGCACTGAAGCTTTCTTT.

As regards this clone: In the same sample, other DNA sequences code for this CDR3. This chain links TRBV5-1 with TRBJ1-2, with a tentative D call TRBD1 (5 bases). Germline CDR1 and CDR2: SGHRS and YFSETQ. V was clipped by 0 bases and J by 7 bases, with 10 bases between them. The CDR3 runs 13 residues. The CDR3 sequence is CASSLAGLSGYTF. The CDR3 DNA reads TGCGCCAGCAGCTTGGCGGGGCTGAGTGGCTACACCTTC.

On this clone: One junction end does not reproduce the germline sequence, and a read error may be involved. The CDR3 reads CVSGIGQGPVGYTF. CDR3 sequence (DNA): TGTGTCAGCGGTATTGGACAGGGCCCGGTTGGCTACACCTTC. The V gene is TRBV6-5, the J gene TRBJ1-2, with 8 bases that match TRBD1. Germline V gene sequence: CDR1 MNHEY, CDR2 SVGAGI. This CDR3 contains 14 residues.

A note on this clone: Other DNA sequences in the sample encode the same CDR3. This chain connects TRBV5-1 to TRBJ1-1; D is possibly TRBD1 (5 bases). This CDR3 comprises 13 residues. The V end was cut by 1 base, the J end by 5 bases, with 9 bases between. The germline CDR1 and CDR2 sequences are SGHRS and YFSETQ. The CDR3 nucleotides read TGCGCCAGCAGCTTGTGGGGGTATACTGAAGCTTTCTTT. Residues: CASSLWGYTEAFF. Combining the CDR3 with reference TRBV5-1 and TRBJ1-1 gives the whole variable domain KAGVTQTPRYLIKTRGQQVTLSCSPISGHRSVSWYQQTPGQGLQFLFEYFSETQRNKGNFPGRFSGRQFSNSRSEMNVSTLELGDSALYLCASSLWGYTEAFFGQGTRLTVV.

The CDR3 loop reads CASGEGAGYTF. The CDR3 bases are TGTGCCAGCGGGGAAGGGGCCGGCTACACCTTC. The chain employs TRBV19 and TRBJ1-2; D possibly corresponds to TRBD1 (5 bases). V was clipped by 9 bases and J by 8 bases, with 13 bases between them. The CDR3 runs 11 residues. Germline CDR1 is LNHDA and CDR2 is SQIVND (reference sequence).

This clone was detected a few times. CDR3 DNA: TGTGCCAGTAGTATCGAGGGACTAGCGGACAATGAGCAGTTCTTC. Translated: CASSIEGLADNEQFF. This chain uses TRBV19 with TRBJ2-1; 11 bases fit TRBD2. V lost 3 bases to trimming and J lost 5 bases; unmatched junction nucleotides: 3. The CDR3 has 15 residues. Germline values: CDR1 LNHDA, CDR2 SQIVND (reference sequence).

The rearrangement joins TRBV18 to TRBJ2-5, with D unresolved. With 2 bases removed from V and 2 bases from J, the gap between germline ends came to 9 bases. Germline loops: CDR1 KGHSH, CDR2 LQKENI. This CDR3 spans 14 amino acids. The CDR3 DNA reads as TGTGCCAGCTCACCAGCGGTAAATCAAGAGACCCAGTACTTC. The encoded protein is CASSPAVNQETQYF.

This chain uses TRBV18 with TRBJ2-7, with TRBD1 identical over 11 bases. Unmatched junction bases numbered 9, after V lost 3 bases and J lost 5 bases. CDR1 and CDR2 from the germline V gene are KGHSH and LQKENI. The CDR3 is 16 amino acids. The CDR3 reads CASSPAGTGGKDEQYF. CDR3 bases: TGTGCCAGCTCACCGGCCGGGACAGGGGGGAAAGACGAGCAGTACTTC.

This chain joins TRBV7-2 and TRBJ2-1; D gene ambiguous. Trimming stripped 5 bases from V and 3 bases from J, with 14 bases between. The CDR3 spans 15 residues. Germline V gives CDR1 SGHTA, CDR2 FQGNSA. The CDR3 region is CASSPERGSYNEQFF. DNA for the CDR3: TGTGCCAGCAGCCCCGAAAGAGGCAGCTACAATGAGCAGTTCTTC.

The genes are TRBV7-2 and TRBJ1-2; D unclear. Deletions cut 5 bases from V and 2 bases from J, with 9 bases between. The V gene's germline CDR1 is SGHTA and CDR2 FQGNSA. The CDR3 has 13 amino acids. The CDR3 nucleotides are TGTGCCAGCAGCGTCGACTTAAACTATGGCTACACCTTC. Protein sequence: CASSVDLNYGYTF. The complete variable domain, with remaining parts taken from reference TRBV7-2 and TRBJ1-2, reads GAGVSQSPSNKVTEKGKDVELRCDPISGHTALYWYRQSLGQGLEFLIYFQGNSAPDKSGLPSDRFSAERTGGSVSTLTIQRTQQEDSAVYLCASSVDLNYGYTFGSGTRLTVV.

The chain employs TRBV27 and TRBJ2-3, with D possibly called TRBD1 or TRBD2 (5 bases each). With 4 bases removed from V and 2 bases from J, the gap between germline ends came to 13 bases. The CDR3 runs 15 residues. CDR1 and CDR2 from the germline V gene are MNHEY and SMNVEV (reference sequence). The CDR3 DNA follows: TGTGCCAGCAGTTCTAGCCCGACAGCCACAGATACGCAGTATTTT. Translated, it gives CASSSSPTATDTQYF.

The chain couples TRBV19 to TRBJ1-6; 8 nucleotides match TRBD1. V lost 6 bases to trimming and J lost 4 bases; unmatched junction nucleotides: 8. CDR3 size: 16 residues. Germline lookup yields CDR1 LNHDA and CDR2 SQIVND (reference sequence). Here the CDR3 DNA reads TGTGCCAGTAGCCCGGGACAGGAATATTATAATTCACCCCTCCACTTT. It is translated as CASSPGQEYYNSPLHF.

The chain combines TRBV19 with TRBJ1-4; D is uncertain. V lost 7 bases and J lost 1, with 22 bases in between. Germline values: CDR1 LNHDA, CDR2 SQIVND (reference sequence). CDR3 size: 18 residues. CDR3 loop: CASTKRELVLETNEKLFF. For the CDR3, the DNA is TGTGCCAGTACCAAAAGGGAGCTTGTCCTGGAAACTAATGAAAAACTGTTTTTT.

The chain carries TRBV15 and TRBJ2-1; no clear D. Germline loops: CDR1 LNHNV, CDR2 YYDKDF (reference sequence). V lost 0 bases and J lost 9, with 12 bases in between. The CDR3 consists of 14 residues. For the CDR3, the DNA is TGTGCCACCAGCAGAGATTTGGCGTCAGGTGAGCAGTTCTTC. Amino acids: CATSRDLASGEQFF.

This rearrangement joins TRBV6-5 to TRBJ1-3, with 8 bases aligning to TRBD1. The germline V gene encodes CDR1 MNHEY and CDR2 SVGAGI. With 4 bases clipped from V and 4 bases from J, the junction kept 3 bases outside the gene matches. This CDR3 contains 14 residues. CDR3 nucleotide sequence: TGTGCCAGCAGTTTGGGGACAGGAGGAAACACCATATATTTT. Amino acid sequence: CASSLGTGGNTIYF.

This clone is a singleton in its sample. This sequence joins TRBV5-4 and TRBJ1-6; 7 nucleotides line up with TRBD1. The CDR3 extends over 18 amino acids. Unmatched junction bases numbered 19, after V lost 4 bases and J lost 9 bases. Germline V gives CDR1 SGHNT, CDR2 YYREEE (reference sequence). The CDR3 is CASSALGQSALGGSPLHF. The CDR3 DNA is TGTGCCAGCAGCGCCTTGGGACAGTCAGCCCTGGGGGGTTCACCCCTCCACTTT.

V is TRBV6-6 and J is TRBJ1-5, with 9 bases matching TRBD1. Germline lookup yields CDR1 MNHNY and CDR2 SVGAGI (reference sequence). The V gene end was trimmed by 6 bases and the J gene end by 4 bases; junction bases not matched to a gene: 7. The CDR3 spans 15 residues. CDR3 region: CASRPPGQGNQPQHF. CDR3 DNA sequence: TGTGCCAGCAGGCCCCCGGGACAGGGAAATCAGCCCCAGCATTTT.

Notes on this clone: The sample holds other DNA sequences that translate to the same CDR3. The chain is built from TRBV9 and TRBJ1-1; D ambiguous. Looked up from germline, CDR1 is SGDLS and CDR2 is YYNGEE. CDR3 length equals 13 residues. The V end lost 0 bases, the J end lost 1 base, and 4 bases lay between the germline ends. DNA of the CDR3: TGTGCCAGCAGCGTAGGGCCGAACACTGAAGCTTTCTTT. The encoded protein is CASSVGPNTEAFF.

The chain's CDR3 is CASSLYPDTQYF. CDR3 DNA: TGTGCCAGCAGCCTGTACCCAGATACGCAGTATTTT. The chain joins TRBV7-6 to TRBJ2-3, with D unresolved. CDR1 and CDR2 from the germline V gene are SGHVS and FNYEAQ. V dropped 5 bases and J dropped 4 bases, with 7 bases sitting between them. The CDR3 consists of 12 residues.

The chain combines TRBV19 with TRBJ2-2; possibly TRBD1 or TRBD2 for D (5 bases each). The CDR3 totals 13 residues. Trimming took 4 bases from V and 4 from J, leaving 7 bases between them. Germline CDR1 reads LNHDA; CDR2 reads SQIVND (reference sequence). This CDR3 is CASSRGVTGELFF. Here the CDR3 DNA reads TGTGCCAGTAGTAGAGGGGTCACCGGGGAGCTGTTTTTT.

CDR3 protein: CASSVTGGYQETQYF. In DNA form, the CDR3 reads TGTGCCAGCAGCGTGACGGGGGGCTACCAAGAGACCCAGTACTTC. The V call is TRBV11-2, the J call TRBJ2-5, with D possibly being TRBD2 (7 bases). V dropped 5 bases and J dropped 0 bases, with 13 bases sitting between them. The CDR3 has 15 residues. CDR1 SGHAT and CDR2 FQNNGV come from the germline V gene.

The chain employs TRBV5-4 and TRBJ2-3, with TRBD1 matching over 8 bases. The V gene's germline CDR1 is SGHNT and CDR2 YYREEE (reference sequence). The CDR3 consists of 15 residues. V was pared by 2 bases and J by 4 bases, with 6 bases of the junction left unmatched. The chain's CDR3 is CASSFDRGRSDTQYF. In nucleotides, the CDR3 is TGTGCCAGCAGCTTCGACAGGGGAAGGTCAGATACGCAGTATTTT.

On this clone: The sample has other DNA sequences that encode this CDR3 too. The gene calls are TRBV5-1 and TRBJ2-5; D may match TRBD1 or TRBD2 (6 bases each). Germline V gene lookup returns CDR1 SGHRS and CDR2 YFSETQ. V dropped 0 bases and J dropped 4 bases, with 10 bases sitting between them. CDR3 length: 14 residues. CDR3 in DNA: TGCGCCAGCAGCTTGGTCGGGGGCCTAGAGACCCAGTACTTC. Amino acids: CASSLVGGLETQYF.

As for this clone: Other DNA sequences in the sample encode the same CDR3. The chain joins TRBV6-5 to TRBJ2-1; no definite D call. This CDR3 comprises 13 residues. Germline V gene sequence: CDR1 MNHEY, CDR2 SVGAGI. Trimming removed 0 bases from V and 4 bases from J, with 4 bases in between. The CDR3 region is CASSYSGYNEQFF. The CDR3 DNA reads TGTGCCAGCAGTTACTCAGGGTACAATGAGCAGTTCTTC.

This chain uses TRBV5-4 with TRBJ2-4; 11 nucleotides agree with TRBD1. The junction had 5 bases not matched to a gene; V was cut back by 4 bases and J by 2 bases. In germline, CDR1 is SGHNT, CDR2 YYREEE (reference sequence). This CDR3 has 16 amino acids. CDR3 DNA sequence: TGTGCCAGCAGCCCGGACAGGGGGCGTTCCAAAAACATTCAGTACTTC. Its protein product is CASSPDRGRSKNIQYF.

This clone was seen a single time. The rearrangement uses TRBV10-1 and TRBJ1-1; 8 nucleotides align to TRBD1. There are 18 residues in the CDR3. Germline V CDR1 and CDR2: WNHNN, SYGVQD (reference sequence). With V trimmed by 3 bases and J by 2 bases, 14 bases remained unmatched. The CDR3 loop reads CASSESTGDVGRNTEAFF. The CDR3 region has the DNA TGCGCCAGCAGTGAATCGACAGGGGATGTAGGAAGAAACACTGAAGCTTTCTTT.

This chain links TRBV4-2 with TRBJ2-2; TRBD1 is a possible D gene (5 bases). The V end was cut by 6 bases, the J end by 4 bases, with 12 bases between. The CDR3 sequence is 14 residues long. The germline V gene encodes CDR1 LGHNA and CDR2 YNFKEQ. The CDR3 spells CASRRQQLTGELFF. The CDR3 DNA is TGTGCCAGCAGACGACAGCAGCTCACCGGGGAGCTGTTTTTT.

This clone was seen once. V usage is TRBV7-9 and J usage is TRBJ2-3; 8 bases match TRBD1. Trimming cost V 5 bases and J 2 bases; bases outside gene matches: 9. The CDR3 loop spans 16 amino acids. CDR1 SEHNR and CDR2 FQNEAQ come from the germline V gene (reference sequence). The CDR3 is CASSLRQGSSTDTQYF. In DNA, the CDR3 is TGTGCCAGCAGCCTTCGACAGGGGTCTTCCACAGATACGCAGTATTTT.

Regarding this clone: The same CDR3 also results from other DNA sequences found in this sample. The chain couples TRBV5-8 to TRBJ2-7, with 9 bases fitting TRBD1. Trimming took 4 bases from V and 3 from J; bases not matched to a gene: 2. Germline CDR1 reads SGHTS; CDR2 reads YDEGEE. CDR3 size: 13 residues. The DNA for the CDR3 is TGTGCCAGCAGCCGACAGGGGGTCTACGAGCAGTACTTC. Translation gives CASSRQGVYEQYF.

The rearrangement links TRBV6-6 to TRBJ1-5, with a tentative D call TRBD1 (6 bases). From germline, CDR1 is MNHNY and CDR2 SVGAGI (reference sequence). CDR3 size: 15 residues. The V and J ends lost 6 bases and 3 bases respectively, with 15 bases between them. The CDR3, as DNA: TGTGCCAGCAGAACATCAGGGGAACCCAATCAGCCCCAGCATTTT. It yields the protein CASRTSGEPNQPQHF.

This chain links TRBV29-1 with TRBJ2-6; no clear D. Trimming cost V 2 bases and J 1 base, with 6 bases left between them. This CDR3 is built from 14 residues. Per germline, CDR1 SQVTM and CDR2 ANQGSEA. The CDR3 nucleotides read TGCAGCGTTGAATCTGAGTCTGGGGCCAACGTCCTGACTTTC. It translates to CSVESESGANVLTF. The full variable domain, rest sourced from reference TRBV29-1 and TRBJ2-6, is SAVISQKPSRDICQRGTSLTIQCQVDSQVTMMFWYRQQPGQSLTLIATANQGSEATYESGFVIDKFPISRPNLTFSTLTVSNMSPEDSSIYLCSVESESGANVLTFGAGSRLTVL.

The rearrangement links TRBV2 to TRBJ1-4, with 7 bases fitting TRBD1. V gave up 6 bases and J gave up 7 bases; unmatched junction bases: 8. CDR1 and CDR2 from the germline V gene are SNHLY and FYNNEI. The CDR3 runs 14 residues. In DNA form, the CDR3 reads TGTGCCAGCAGGGGGACAGCCGGGGGTGAAAAACTGTTTTTT. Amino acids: CASRGTAGGEKLFF.